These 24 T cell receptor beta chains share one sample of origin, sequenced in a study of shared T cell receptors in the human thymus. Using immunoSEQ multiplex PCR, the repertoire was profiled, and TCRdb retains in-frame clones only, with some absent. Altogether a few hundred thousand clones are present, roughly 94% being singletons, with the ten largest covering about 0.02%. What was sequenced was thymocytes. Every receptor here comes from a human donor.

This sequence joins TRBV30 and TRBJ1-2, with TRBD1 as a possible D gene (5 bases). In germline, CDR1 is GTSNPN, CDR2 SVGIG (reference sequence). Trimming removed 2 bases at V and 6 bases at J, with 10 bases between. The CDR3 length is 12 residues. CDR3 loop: CAWSRRGNGYTF. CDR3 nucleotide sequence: TGTGCCTGGAGTAGGCGGGGGAATGGCTACACCTTC.

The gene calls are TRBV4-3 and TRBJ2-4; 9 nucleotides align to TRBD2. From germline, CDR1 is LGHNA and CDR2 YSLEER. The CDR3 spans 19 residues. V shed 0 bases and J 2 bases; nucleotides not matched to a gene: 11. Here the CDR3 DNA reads TGCGCCAGCAGCCAAGAACAAATTAGCGGGAGATGGTCCAAAAACATTCAGTACTTC. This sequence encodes CASSQEQISGRWSKNIQYF.

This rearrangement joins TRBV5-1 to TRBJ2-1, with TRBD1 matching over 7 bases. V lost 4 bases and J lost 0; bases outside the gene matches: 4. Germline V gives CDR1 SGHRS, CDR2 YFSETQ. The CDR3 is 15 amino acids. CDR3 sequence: CASSPTGSSYNEQFF. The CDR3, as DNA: TGCGCCAGCAGCCCGACAGGGAGCTCCTACAATGAGCAGTTCTTC.

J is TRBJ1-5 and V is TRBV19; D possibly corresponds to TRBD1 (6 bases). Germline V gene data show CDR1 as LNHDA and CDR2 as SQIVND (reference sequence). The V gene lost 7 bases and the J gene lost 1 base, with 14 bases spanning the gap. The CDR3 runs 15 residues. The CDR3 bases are TGTGCCAGTATCGCCAGGGGACTGAGCAATCAGCCCCAGCATTTT. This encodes CASIARGLSNQPQHF.

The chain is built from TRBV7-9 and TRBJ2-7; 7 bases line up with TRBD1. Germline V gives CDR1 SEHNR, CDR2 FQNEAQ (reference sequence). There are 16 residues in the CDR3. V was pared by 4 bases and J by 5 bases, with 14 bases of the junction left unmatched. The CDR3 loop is CASSSPRQGNYHEQYF. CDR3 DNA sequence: TGTGCCAGCAGCTCACCCCGACAGGGTAATTACCACGAGCAGTACTTC.

CDR3 sequence reads: CASSLGRAYGYTF. For the CDR3, the DNA is TGTGCCAGCAGCTTGGGCAGGGCCTATGGCTACACCTTC. V gene TRBV5-6 combines with J gene TRBJ1-2; possible D gene TRBD1, 5 bases. The germline V gene encodes CDR1 SGHDT and CDR2 YYEEEE. Trimming removed 0 bases from V and 4 bases from J, with 7 bases in between. This CDR3 region has 13 residues.

CDR3 in amino acids: CASSASTSVGPSGNTIYF. For the CDR3, the DNA is TGTGCCAGCAGCGCTTCGACTTCAGTGGGCCCCTCTGGAAACACCATATATTTT. The gene calls are TRBV11-2 and TRBJ1-3; no definite D call. This CDR3 has 18 amino acids. Trimming took off 5 bases at V and 0 bases at J, with 20 bases between the two ends. Looked up from germline, CDR1 is SGHAT and CDR2 is FQNNGV.

The CDR3 DNA reads as TGCGCCAGCAGTACGACAGGCAATCAGCCCCAGCATTTT. This gives the protein CASSTTGNQPQHF. The genes are TRBV5-1 and TRBJ1-5; maybe TRBD1 (5 bases). Trimming took 5 bases from V and 2 from J, leaving 8 bases between them. This CDR3 is 13 amino acids long. Germline V gene data show CDR1 as SGHRS and CDR2 as YFSETQ.

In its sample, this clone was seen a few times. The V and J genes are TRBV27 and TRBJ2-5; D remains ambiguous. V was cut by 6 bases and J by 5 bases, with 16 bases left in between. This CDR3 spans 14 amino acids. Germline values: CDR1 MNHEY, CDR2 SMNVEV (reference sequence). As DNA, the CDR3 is TGTGCCAGCAGCTGGTACGGACCTGCGGAGACCCAGTACTTC. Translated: CASSWYGPAETQYF.

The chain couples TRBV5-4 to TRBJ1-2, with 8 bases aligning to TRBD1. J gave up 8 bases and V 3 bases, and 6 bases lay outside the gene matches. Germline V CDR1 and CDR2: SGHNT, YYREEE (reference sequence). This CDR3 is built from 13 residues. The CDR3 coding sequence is TGTGCCAGCAGCTCGGACAGGGACGGGGGCTACACCTTC. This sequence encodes CASSSDRDGGYTF.

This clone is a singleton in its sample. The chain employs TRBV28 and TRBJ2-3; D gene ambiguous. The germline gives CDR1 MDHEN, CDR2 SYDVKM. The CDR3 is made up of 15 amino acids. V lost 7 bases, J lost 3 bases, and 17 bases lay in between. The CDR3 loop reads CASTRLGPLTDTQYF. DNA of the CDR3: TGTGCCAGCACCCGATTAGGACCACTGACAGATACGCAGTATTTT.

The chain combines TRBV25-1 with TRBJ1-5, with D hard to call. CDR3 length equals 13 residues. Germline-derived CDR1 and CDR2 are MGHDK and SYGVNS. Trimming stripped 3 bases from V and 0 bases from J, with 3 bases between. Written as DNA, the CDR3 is TGTGCCAGCAGTGACCGTAGCAATCAGCCCCAGCATTTT. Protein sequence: CASSDRSNQPQHF.

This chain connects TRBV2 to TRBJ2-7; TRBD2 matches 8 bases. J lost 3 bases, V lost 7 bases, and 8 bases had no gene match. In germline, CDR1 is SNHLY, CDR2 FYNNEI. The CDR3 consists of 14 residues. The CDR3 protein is CASNTGLGFYEQYF. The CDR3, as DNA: TGTGCCAGCAACACGGGACTAGGTTTCTACGAGCAGTACTTC.

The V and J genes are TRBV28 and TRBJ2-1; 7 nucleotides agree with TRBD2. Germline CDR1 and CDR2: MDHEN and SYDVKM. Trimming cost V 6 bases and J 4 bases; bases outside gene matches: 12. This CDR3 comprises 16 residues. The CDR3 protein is CASSHPLAEPYNEQFF. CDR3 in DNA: TGTGCCAGCAGCCATCCCCTAGCGGAGCCTTACAATGAGCAGTTCTTC.

The CDR3 DNA reads TGTGCCAGCAGTGAACTGGGGGTCAGGAGCTCCTACGAGCAGTACTTC. Translation: CASSELGVRSSYEQYF. V gene TRBV2 combines with J gene TRBJ2-7; D may correspond to TRBD1 or TRBD2 (5 bases each). This CDR3 contains 16 residues. V lost 2 bases and J 0 bases, leaving 14 bases between the germline ends. The V gene's germline CDR1 is SNHLY and CDR2 FYNNEI.

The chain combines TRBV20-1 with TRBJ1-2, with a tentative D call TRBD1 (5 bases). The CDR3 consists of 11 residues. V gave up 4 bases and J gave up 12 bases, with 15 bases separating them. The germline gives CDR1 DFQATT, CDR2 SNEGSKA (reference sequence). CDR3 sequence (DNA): TGCAGTGCTAAGCAGGGAGGTAGCGACACCTTC. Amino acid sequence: CSAKQGGSDTF.

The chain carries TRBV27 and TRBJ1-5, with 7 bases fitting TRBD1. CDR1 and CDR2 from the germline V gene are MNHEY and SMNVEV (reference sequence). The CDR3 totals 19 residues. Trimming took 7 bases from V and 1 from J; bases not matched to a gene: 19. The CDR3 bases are TGTGCCAGCACCCTAAGGAGACAGGGTCCCTATATGAGCAATCAGCCCCAGCATTTT. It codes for CASTLRRQGPYMSNQPQHF.

The CDR3: CASSDRINYGYTF. CDR3 nucleotide sequence: TGTGCCAGCAGCGACCGCATTAACTATGGCTACACCTTC. V and J are TRBV5-4 and TRBJ1-2; no firm D call. Germline V gene sequence: CDR1 SGHNT, CDR2 YYREEE (reference sequence). With 4 bases removed from V and 1 base from J, the gap between germline ends came to 8 bases. The CDR3 consists of 13 residues. Full variable domain (missing parts from reference TRBV5-4 and TRBJ1-2): ETGVTQSPTHLIKTRGQQVTLRCSSQSGHNTVSWYQQALGQGPQFIFQYYREEENGRGNFPPRFSGLQFPNYSSELNVNALELDDSALYLCASSDRINYGYTFGSGTRLTVV.

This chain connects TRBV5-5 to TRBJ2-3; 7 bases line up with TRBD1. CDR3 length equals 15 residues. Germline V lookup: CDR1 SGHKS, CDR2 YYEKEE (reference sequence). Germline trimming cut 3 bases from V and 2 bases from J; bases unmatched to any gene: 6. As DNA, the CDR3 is TGTGCCAGCAGCTCCCCGGGACAGCCCACAGATACGCAGTATTTT. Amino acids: CASSSPGQPTDTQYF. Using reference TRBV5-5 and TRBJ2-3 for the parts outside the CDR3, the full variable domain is DAGVTQSPTHLIKTRGQQVTLRCSPISGHKSVSWYQQVLGQGPQFIFQYYEKEERGRGNFPDRFSARQFPNYSSELNVNALLLGDSALYLCASSSPGQPTDTQYFGPGTRLTVL.

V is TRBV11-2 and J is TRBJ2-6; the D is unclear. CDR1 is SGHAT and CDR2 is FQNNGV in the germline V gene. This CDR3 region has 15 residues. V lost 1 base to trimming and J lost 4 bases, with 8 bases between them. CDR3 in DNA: TGTGCCAGCAGCTTAGTAGTCTCCGGGGCCAACGTCCTGACTTTC. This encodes CASSLVVSGANVLTF.

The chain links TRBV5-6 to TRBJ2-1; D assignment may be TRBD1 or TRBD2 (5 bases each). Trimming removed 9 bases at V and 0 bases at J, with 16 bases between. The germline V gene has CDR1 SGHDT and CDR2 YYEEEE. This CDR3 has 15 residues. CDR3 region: CATRDGLSSYNEQFF. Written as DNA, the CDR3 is TGTGCCACCCGGGACGGACTGAGCTCCTACAATGAGCAGTTCTTC.

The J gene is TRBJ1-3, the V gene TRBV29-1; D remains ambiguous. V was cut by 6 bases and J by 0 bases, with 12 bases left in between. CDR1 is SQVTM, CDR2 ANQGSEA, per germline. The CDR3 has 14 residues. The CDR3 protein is CSVEDGISGNTIYF. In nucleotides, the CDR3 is TGCAGCGTGGAGGACGGGATCTCTGGAAACACCATATATTTT.

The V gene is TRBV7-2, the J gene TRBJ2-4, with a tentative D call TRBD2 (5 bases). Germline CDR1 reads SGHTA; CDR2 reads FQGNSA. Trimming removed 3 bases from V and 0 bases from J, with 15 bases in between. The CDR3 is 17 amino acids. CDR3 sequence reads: CASSLKPEGLAKNIQYF. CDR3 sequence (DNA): TGTGCCAGCAGCTTGAAGCCGGAAGGACTAGCCAAAAACATTCAGTACTTC. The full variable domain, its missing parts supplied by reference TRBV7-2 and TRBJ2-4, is GAGVSQSPSNKVTEKGKDVELRCDPISGHTALYWYRQSLGQGLEFLIYFQGNSAPDKSGLPSDRFSAERTGGSVSTLTIQRTQQEDSAVYLCASSLKPEGLAKNIQYFGAGTRLSVL.

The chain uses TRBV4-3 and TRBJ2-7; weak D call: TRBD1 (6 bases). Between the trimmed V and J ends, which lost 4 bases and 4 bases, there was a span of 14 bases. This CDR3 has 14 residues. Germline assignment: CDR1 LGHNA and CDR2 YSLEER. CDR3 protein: CASSLGQSYYEQYF. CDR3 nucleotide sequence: TGCGCCAGCAGCCTCGGACAGAGCTATTACGAGCAGTACTTC.